What follows describes a single T cell receptor beta chain. This entry belongs to a study of T cell responses to AZD1222 COVID-19 vaccine. The CDR3 has 15 residues. Trimming removed 0 bases from V and 8 bases from J, with 17 bases in between. CDR1 and CDR2 from the germline V gene are SGDLS and YYNGEE. This table comes from immunoSEQ multiplex PCR, and its TCRdb copy is limited to in-frame clones, with some not included. The sample has 150,000 or so clones; under 95% are singletons. The specimen was peripheral blood, collected on day 0 of AZD1222 vaccination. The clonotype originates from an adult in good health. The chain employs TRBV9 and TRBJ1-2, with D uncertain. DNA of the CDR3: TGTGCCAGCAGCGTAGCTCCCGGAACCTCGGGGGGCTACACCTTC. This encodes CASSVAPGTSGGYTF. Drawing the rest from reference TRBV9 and TRBJ1-2, the complete variable domain is DSGVTQTPKHLITATGQRVTLRCSPRSGDLSVYWYQQSLDQGLQFLIQYYNGEERAKGNILERFSAQQFPDLHSELNLSSLELGDSALYFCASSVAPGTSGGYTFGSGTRLTVV.